This T cell receptor beta chain was sequenced in a study of regulatory dendritic cells for organ transplantation. General study findings and limits: Mature dendritic cells appeared to drive more memory CD8+ clonal expansion than regulatory ones.

Memory T cells were CD45RO+, naive were CD45RA+, sorted by FACS. As for this clone: Its matching antigen is unknown.

Assay: immunoSEQ multiplex PCR; the TCRdb copy retains only in-frame clones and omits some. The table records about 38,000 clones, about 93% of them present only once. There are 14 residues in the CDR3. Germline-derived CDR1 and CDR2 are MNHEY and SVGAGI. V lost 4 bases to trimming and J lost 8 bases; unmatched junction nucleotides: 5. This TCR was recovered from a human donor in good health. Source material: naive CD8+ T cells from blood. Noted subset: CD45RA+ naive T cells. V gene TRBV6-5 combines with J gene TRBJ2-1; 10 bases fit TRBD2. CDR3 region: CASSSSSGSDEQFF. CDR3 DNA: TGTGCCAGCAGTTCGTCTAGCGGGAGCGATGAGCAGTTCTTC.